The 31 T cell receptor beta chains below come from one sample, sequenced in a study of CD8 T cells in ankylosing spondylitis. Study observations and caveats: In ankylosing spondylitis blood, a motif of fewer than 10 highly homologous TCR beta variants appeared characteristic.

In TCRdb, the 5' RACE reads were re-called with MiXCR into one record per CDR3 protein. The sample lists fewer than 650,000 distinct CDR3 sequences, about 13% seen once, with about 6.5% in the top ten. The antigens of these receptors remain unknown. Sequencing input: blood, either unsorted or a sorted T cell fraction (not recorded which). The origin of the receptors is a male donor with ankylosing spondylitis.

This clonotype was observed a handful of times. The CDR3 region has the DNA TGTGCCAGCAGTGAAGGACAAGTCGGAAACACCATATATTTT. It codes for CASSEGQVGNTIYF. This chain joins TRBV6-1 and TRBJ1-3; D unresolved. V was pared by 1 base and J by 4 bases, with 8 bases between. The CDR3 totals 14 residues. Germline V gene lookup returns CDR1 MNHNS and CDR2 SASEGT.

This clonotype turned up a few times. The chain joins TRBV6-1 to TRBJ1-6; 7 bases match TRBD1. CDR1 and CDR2 from the germline V gene are MNHNS and SASEGT. V trimming: 3 bases; J trimming: 7 bases; junction bases outside the gene matches: 6. This CDR3 spans 15 amino acids. The CDR3 bases are TGTGCCAGCAGTGACGCCGACAGGGAAAATTCACCCCTCCACTTT. Amino acids: CASSDADRENSPLHF.

The chain has TRBV20-1 and TRBJ2-2, with D unclear. This CDR3 is built from 13 residues. V shed 2 bases and J shed 4 bases, with 8 bases lying between them. Germline CDR1 reads DFQATT; CDR2 reads SNEGSKA (reference sequence). CDR3 region: CSARPISTGELFF. The CDR3 region has the DNA TGCAGTGCTAGACCCATCTCCACCGGGGAGCTGTTTTTT.

This clonotype was seen a few times. The chain employs TRBV10-2 and TRBJ1-1; TRBD1 might be the D (6 bases). Germline V gene data show CDR1 as WSHSY and CDR2 as SAAADI. Trimming stripped 0 bases from V and 6 bases from J, with 17 bases between. CDR3 length equals 16 residues. The CDR3 DNA follows: TGCGCCAGCAGTGAGTCGGGGGGCTCCGCAAGAGCTGAAGCTTTCTTT. This encodes CASSESGGSARAEAFF.

The genes are TRBV30 and TRBJ1-5; perhaps TRBD1 as D (5 bases). The length of the CDR3 is 13 residues. V gave up 8 bases and J gave up 2 bases, with 13 bases separating them. Germline V lookup: CDR1 GTSNPN, CDR2 SVGIG (reference sequence). CDR3 sequence (DNA): TGTGCCACCAGGGAGGACGGCAATCAGCCCCAGCATTTT. It codes for CATREDGNQPQHF.

The V and J genes are TRBV11-2 and TRBJ2-3; D is undetermined. The V end was cut by 2 bases, the J end by 5 bases, with 8 bases between. Germline values: CDR1 SGHAT, CDR2 FQNNGV. CDR3 length: 13 amino acids. CDR3 in DNA: TGTGCCAGCAGCTTATTGAGGATAGATACGCAGTATTTT. Translated, it gives CASSLLRIDTQYF.

V and J are TRBV2 and TRBJ1-6, with D hard to call. Germline V lookup: CDR1 SNHLY, CDR2 FYNNEI. CDR3 length: 12 residues. V lost 6 bases to trimming and J lost 5 bases, with 5 bases between them. CDR3 in amino acids: CASRADNSPLHF. For the CDR3, the DNA is TGTGCCAGCAGAGCGGATAATTCACCCCTCCACTTT. Together with reference TRBV2 and TRBJ1-6, the CDR3 gives the full variable domain: EPEVTQTPSHQVTQMGQEVILRCVPISNHLYFYWYRQILGQKVEFLVSFYNNEISEKSEIFDDQFSVERPDGSNFTLKIRSTKLEDSAMYFCASRADNSPLHFGNGTRLTVT.

This clonotype has more than one count but fewer than ten. The rearrangement joins TRBV12-3 or TRBV12-4 to TRBJ2-5; no definite D call. V gave up 8 bases and J gave up 2 bases, with 12 bases separating them. The CDR3 extends over 13 amino acids. CDR3 bases: TGTGCCAGCTGTGTGAACCTACAAGAGACCCAGTACTTC. Translating gives CASCVNLQETQYF.

Here the CDR3 reads CATRGQGADTQYF. The CDR3 coding sequence is TGTGCCACCCGGGGGCAGGGGGCAGATACGCAGTATTTT. The chain combines TRBV15 with TRBJ2-3, with D possibly being TRBD1 (7 bases). The length of the CDR3 is 13 residues. V gave up 8 bases and J gave up 4 bases, with 13 bases separating them. Per the germline V gene, CDR1 is LNHNV and CDR2 is YYDKDF (reference sequence).

The chain uses TRBV12-3 or TRBV12-4 and TRBJ1-3; D is uncertain. The CDR3 is made up of 15 amino acids. V lost 6 bases, J lost 4 bases, and 16 bases lay in between. CDR3 in DNA: TGTGCCAGCAGACGATTACATGAGGTGGGAAACACCATATATTTT. Amino acid sequence: CASRRLHEVGNTIYF.

This clonotype was observed a few times. V gene TRBV2 combines with J gene TRBJ1-2; no firm D call. The CDR3 contains 12 residues. Trimming cost V 5 bases and J 4 bases, with 8 bases left between them. Germline V gives CDR1 SNHLY, CDR2 FYNNEI. The DNA of the CDR3 is TGTGCCAGCAGTCAGTCGTTCTATGGCTACACCTTC. Translated, it gives CASSQSFYGYTF.

This clonotype was observed a handful of times. V usage is TRBV5-1 and J usage is TRBJ2-2; 10 bases map to TRBD2. Germline assignment: CDR1 SGHRS and CDR2 YFSETQ. V dropped 0 bases and J dropped 1; count of bases not matched to a gene: 3. This CDR3 region has 17 residues. The CDR3 sequence is CASSLAPSGRNTGELFF. The CDR3 nucleotides read TGCGCCAGCAGCTTGGCCCCTAGCGGGAGGAACACCGGGGAGCTGTTTTTT.

This clonotype was observed a few times. The chain has TRBV12-3 or TRBV12-4 and TRBJ1-6; D call uncertain. The CDR3 extends over 15 amino acids. The V end lost 3 bases, the J end lost 8 bases, and 14 bases lay between the germline ends. The DNA for the CDR3 is TGTGCCAGCAGTTTGACCGCCAACGGGGATTCACCCCTCCACTTT. Residues: CASSLTANGDSPLHF.

The chain joins TRBV29-1 to TRBJ2-1, with D possibly called TRBD1 or TRBD2 (5 bases each). The V end was cut by 4 bases, the J end by 5 bases, with 6 bases between. CDR3 length equals 11 residues. Germline V lookup: CDR1 SQVTM, CDR2 ANQGSEA. In nucleotides, the CDR3 is TGCAGCGTTGGGGACCACAATGAGCAGTTCTTC. This gives the protein CSVGDHNEQFF.

In this sample, this clonotype turned up a few times. The rearrangement uses TRBV5-1 and TRBJ2-1; tentatively, D is TRBD2 (7 bases). The CDR3 runs 13 residues. Germline V CDR1 and CDR2: SGHRS, YFSETQ. Trimming cost V 2 bases and J 9 bases, with 12 bases left between them. CDR3 region: CASSLRGAIEQFF. DNA of the CDR3: TGCGCCAGCAGCTTACGGGGGGCGATTGAGCAGTTCTTC.

The chain recombines TRBV29-1 with TRBJ1-2; the D is unclear. V was pared by 0 bases and J by 4 bases, with 12 bases between. The CDR3 is 14 amino acids. Germline CDR1 is SQVTM and CDR2 is ANQGSEA. In DNA form, the CDR3 reads TGCAGCGTTGAAGACTTCTTAGGGAGCTATGGCTACACCTTC. The encoded protein is CSVEDFLGSYGYTF.

This chain links TRBV2 with TRBJ2-5; D ambiguous. The germline V and J ends were trimmed by 5 bases and 5 bases, with 18 bases remaining between them. This CDR3 region has 15 residues. Germline V gene data show CDR1 as SNHLY and CDR2 as FYNNEI. The CDR3 spells CASSHGPSQGETQYF. The CDR3, as DNA: TGTGCCAGCAGTCACGGGCCCTCTCAAGGGGAGACCCAGTACTTC.

This clonotype was seen at least ten times. The gene calls are TRBV3-1 and TRBJ2-1, with a tentative D call TRBD1 (8 bases). This CDR3 has 15 amino acids. The germline CDR1 and CDR2 sequences are LGHDT and YNNKEL (reference sequence). Trimming removed 4 bases from V and 4 bases from J, with 14 bases in between. The CDR3 nucleotides are TGTGCCAGCAGCCCAGGACAGGGAGGGTACAATGAGCAGTTCTTC. Amino acids: CASSPGQGGYNEQFF.

This rearrangement joins TRBV20-1 to TRBJ2-1, with 8 bases identical to TRBD2. CDR1 DFQATT and CDR2 SNEGSKA come from the germline V gene (reference sequence). With V trimmed by 6 bases and J by 2 bases, 9 bases remained unmatched. This CDR3 comprises 15 residues. This CDR3 is CSASLPRGAYNEQFF. For the CDR3, the DNA is TGCAGTGCGTCTCTCCCGCGGGGGGCCTACAATGAGCAGTTCTTC.

The chain employs TRBV5-6 and TRBJ1-2; 7 bases line up with TRBD1. Germline values: CDR1 SGHDT, CDR2 YYEEEE. Trimming cost V 1 base and J 5 bases; bases outside gene matches: 5. The CDR3 totals 14 residues. The DNA for the CDR3 is TGTGCCAGCAGCTTGTCTACGGACAGGTATGGCTACACCTTC. Its translation is CASSLSTDRYGYTF.

This clonotype was picked up a small number of times. The chain has TRBV7-2 and TRBJ2-3; TRBD2 is a possible D gene (5 bases). From germline, CDR1 is SGHTA and CDR2 FQGNSA. The germline V and J ends were trimmed by 4 bases and 7 bases, with 12 bases remaining between them. The CDR3 sequence is 13 residues long. Here the CDR3 reads CASSSQRLNTQYF. CDR3 bases: TGTGCCAGCAGCTCCCAGCGACTAAATACGCAGTATTTT.

This clonotype was seen more than once but under ten times. The V and J genes are TRBV12-3 or TRBV12-4 and TRBJ1-1, with 7 bases lining up with TRBD1. V lost 6 bases to trimming and J lost 0 bases; unmatched junction nucleotides: 4. The CDR3 contains 14 residues. The CDR3 coding sequence is TGTGCCAGCAGGCAGGGGGGCATGAACACTGAAGCTTTCTTT. It yields the protein CASRQGGMNTEAFF.

This clonotype turned up a few times. The CDR3 nucleotides are TGCAGTGCTAGGACCCTCCGGGCACTAGCGGAGCAGTTCTTC. The encoded protein is CSARTLRALAEQFF. V and J are TRBV20-1 and TRBJ2-1, with 7 bases that match TRBD2. Germline V gene lookup returns CDR1 DFQATT and CDR2 SNEGSKA (reference sequence). The CDR3 sequence is 14 residues long. V shed 3 bases and J 10 bases; nucleotides not matched to a gene: 12.

This clonotype came up a few times. The rearrangement joins TRBV2 to TRBJ2-7; perhaps D is TRBD1 or TRBD2 (6 bases each). V was shortened by 7 bases and J by 2 bases, with 15 bases between the two germline ends. Germline V gene lookup returns CDR1 SNHLY and CDR2 FYNNEI. This CDR3 has 14 amino acids. The CDR3 sequence is CASTGRGGPYEQYF. The CDR3 bases are TGTGCCAGCACAGGCAGGGGAGGTCCCTACGAGCAGTACTTC.

This clonotype turned up a few times. This chain connects TRBV29-1 to TRBJ2-3; D possibly corresponds to TRBD1 (6 bases). Trimming removed 4 bases at V and 4 bases at J, with 18 bases between. The germline gives CDR1 SQVTM, CDR2 ANQGSEA. CDR3 length: 15 amino acids. The CDR3 loop is CSVVVTPGAPDTQYF. CDR3 nucleotides: TGCAGCGTTGTTGTTACACCAGGGGCCCCAGATACGCAGTATTTT.

V usage is TRBV6-1 and J usage is TRBJ1-5, with D possibly being TRBD1 (5 bases). CDR1 MNHNS and CDR2 SASEGT come from the germline V gene. The CDR3 extends over 15 amino acids. V was trimmed by 3 bases and J by 0 bases, leaving 9 bases between them. This CDR3 reads CASSDRAPSNQPQHF. Written as DNA, the CDR3 is TGTGCCAGCAGTGACAGGGCCCCTAGCAATCAGCCCCAGCATTTT.

This clonotype occurred a few times. The V call is TRBV7-9, the J call TRBJ2-1, with D unclear. The CDR3 runs 13 residues. Germline V gives CDR1 SEHNR, CDR2 FQNEAQ (reference sequence). Between the trimmed V and J ends, which lost 2 bases and 7 bases, there was a span of 9 bases. This chain's CDR3 is CASSLIAANEQFF. The CDR3, as DNA: TGTGCCAGCAGCTTAATAGCAGCAAATGAGCAGTTCTTC.

This clonotype has at least ten counts. This chain joins TRBV5-1 and TRBJ2-7, with TRBD1 matching 9 bases. Germline lookup yields CDR1 SGHRS and CDR2 YFSETQ. This CDR3 is 13 amino acids long. Losses at the gene ends were 0 bases for V and 6 bases for J; bases not matched to a gene: 1. The CDR3 sequence is CASSLEGQGEQYV. In nucleotides, the CDR3 is TGCGCCAGCAGCTTGGAGGGACAGGGCGAGCAGTACGTC.

This clonotype was seen only a few times. The chain has TRBV4-1 and TRBJ1-2; D is unclear. Germline CDR1 and CDR2: MGHRA and YSYEKL. The germline V and J ends were trimmed by 1 base and 4 bases, with 13 bases remaining between them. CDR3 length: 15 amino acids. The chain's CDR3 is CASSQGMRVGYGYTF. The DNA for the CDR3 is TGCGCCAGCAGCCAAGGTATGAGGGTGGGCTATGGCTACACCTTC.

This clonotype was counted at least ten times. The chain recombines TRBV5-1 with TRBJ1-1; the D gene is possibly TRBD1 (5 bases). Germline V gene sequence: CDR1 SGHRS, CDR2 YFSETQ. The V end lost 5 bases, the J end lost 1 base, and 12 bases lay between the germline ends. The CDR3 spans 14 residues. DNA for the CDR3: TGCGCCAGCAGTTGGGACGGTACGAACACTGAAGCTTTCTTT. This translates into CASSWDGTNTEAFF.

This clonotype occurred many times. The chain carries TRBV29-1 and TRBJ2-3; a weak D match, TRBD2 (6 bases). V was shortened by 6 bases and J by 2 bases, with 9 bases between the two germline ends. Germline V gene data show CDR1 as SQVTM and CDR2 as ANQGSEA. The CDR3 runs to 12 residues. The CDR3 bases are TGCAGCGTAGCGGGCTTCACAGATACGCAGTATTTT. Its protein product is CSVAGFTDTQYF.